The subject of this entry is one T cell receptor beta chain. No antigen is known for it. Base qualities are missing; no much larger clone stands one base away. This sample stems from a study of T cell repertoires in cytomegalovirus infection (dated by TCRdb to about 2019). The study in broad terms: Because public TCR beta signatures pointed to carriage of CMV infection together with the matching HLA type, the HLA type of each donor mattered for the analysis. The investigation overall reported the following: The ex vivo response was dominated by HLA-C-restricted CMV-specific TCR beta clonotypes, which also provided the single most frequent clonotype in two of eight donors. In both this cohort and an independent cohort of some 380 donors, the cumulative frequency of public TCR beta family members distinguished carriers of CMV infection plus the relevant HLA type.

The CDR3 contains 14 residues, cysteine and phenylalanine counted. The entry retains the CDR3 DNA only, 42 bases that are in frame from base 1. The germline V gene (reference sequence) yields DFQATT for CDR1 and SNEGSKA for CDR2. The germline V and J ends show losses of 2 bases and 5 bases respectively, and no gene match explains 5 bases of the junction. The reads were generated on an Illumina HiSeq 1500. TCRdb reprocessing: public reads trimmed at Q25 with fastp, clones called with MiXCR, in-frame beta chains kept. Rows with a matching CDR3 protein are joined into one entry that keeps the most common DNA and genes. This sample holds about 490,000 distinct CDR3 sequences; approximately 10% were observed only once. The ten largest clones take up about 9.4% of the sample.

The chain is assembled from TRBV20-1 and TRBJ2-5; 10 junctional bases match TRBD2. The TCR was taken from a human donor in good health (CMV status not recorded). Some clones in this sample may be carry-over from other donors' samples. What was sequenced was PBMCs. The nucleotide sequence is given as TGCAGTGCTAGATATAGCGGGGGGCCGGAGACCCAGTACTTC. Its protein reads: CSARYSGGPETQYF.